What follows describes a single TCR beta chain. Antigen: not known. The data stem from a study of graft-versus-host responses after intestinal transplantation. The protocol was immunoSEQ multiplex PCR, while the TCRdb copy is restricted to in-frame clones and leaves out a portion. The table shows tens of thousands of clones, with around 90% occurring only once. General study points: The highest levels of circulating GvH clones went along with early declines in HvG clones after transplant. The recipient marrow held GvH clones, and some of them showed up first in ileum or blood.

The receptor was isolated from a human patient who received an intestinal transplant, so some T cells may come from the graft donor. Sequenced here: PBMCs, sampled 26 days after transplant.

The CDR3 reads CASSTGGENTEAFF. Written as DNA, the CDR3 is TGTGCCAGCAGTACAGGGGGCGAAAACACTGAAGCTTTCTTT. The chain uses TRBV28 and TRBJ1-1; 9 bases map to TRBD1. V lost 5 bases, J lost 2 bases, and 3 bases stayed unmatched. Germline values: CDR1 MDHEN, CDR2 SYDVKM. The CDR3 totals 14 residues.